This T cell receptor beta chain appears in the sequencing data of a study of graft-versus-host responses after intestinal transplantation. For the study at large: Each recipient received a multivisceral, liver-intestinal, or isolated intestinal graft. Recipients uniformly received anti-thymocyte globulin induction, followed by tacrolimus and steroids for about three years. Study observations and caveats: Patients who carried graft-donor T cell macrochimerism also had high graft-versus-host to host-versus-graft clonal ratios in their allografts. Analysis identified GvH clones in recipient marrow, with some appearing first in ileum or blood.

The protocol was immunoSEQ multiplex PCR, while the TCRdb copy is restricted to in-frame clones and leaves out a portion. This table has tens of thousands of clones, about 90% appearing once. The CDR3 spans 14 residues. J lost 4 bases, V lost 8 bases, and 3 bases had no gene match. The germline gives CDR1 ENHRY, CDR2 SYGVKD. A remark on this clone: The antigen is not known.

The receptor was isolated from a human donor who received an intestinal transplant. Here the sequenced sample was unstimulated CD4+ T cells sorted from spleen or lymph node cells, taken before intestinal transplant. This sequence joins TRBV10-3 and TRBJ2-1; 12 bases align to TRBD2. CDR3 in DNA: TGTGCCATCGGTCTAGCGGGGGGGTACAATGAGCAGTTCTTC. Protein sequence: CAIGLAGGYNEQFF.